The rows below give T cell receptor beta chains drawn from one sample of a study of T cell changes during pregnancy in multiple sclerosis. Profiling relied on immunoSEQ multiplex PCR, and the TCRdb table lists in-frame clones only, not all of them. Here the sample spans about 61,000 clones, just under 90% being singletons. The sample here was peripheral blood, taken in the first trimester of pregnancy. The receptors shown here come from a female donor in good health, enrolled as a control in a pregnancy study. CDR3s include the opening cysteine and the closing phenylalanine or tryptophan. The D gene is left open where the match is weak.

j_gene | v_gene | d_gene | CDR3aa
TRBJ1-1 | TRBV21-1 | . | CASSLGRNTEAFF
TRBJ1-5 | TRBV7-2 | TRBD1 | CASSPQGDQPQHF
TRBJ1-5 | TRBV4-3 | . | CASSQGSGALSNQPQHF
TRBJ2-3 | TRBV6-5 | TRBD2 | CASSYSRGTDTQYF
TRBJ1-5 | TRBV19 | . | CASTTYQYSNQPQHF
TRBJ1-2 | TRBV2 | . | CASSEEETAYGYTF
TRBJ1-2 | TRBV5-5 | . | CASSPHRASDYGYTF
TRBJ1-5 | TRBV18 | . | CASSSDSNQPQHF
TRBJ2-7 | TRBV5-8 | TRBD2 | CASSFGLAGGYEQYF
TRBJ1-5 | TRBV9 | . | CASSVGGGLNQPQHF
TRBJ1-5 | TRBV2 | . | CASSETNFGLSNQPQHF
TRBJ1-2 | TRBV5-6 | TRBD1 | CASSLGQGTYGYTF
TRBJ2-3 | TRBV11-3 | . | CASSLDPVGGATDTQYF
TRBJ2-5 | TRBV15 | TRBD1 | CATTDRGPSLRYQETQYF
TRBJ2-2 | TRBV25-1 | . | CASIREGEGANTGELFF
TRBJ1-1 | TRBV19 | . | CASIKQGPLAEAFF
TRBJ1-1 | TRBV7-2 | . | CASSQDRDTEAFF
TRBJ1-2 | TRBV10-3 | . | CAIRQRGRNGYTF
TRBJ1-2 | TRBV11-2 | . | CASNPLPGANGYTF
TRBJ2-7 | TRBV4-1 | . | CASRVTGHSYEQYF
TRBJ2-7 | TRBV29-1 | . | CSVVLVGSSYEQYF
TRBJ2-7 | TRBV5-1 | . | CASSLERRGFYEQYF
TRBJ1-1 | TRBV27 | TRBD1 | CASSSRTGVEAFF
TRBJ2-2 | TRBV2 | TRBD2 | CASRGGTSGNTGELFF
TRBJ2-2 | TRBV29-1 | TRBD2 | CSVAGTTRGTGELFF
TRBJ2-2 | TRBV6-1 | TRBD2 | CASSDRGKRGGAGELFF
TRBJ2-1 | TRBV30 | . | CAWSVWLPLTYNEQFF
TRBJ2-7 | TRBV19 | . | CASRDGAEQYF
TRBJ2-2 | TRBV11-2 | TRBD1 | CASSQTGGGGELFF
TRBJ1-4 | TRBV7-9 | . | CASSSTDPNEKLFF
TRBJ1-5 | TRBV2 | . | CASSLGGVNQPQHF
TRBJ1-1 | TRBV6-6 | . | CASSYTAGRTEAFF
TRBJ1-4 | TRBV30 | . | CAWDLRVGEKLFF
TRBJ2-2 | TRBV7-9 | . | CASSSLLLGANNTGELFF
TRBJ1-1 | TRBV4-1 | . | CASSQEGHQNTEAFF
TRBJ2-2 | TRBV15 | . | CATSPRSAGELFF
TRBJ1-2 | TRBV6-5 | . | CASSYDDQGRSGYTF
TRBJ2-1 | TRBV11-3 | . | CASSLLLTISYNEQFF
TRBJ1-4 | TRBV2 | . | CASSPEANEKLFF
TRBJ2-3 | TRBV7-2 | . | CASSLVGVPTDTQYF
TRBJ2-2 | TRBV7-9 | . | CASSPASGSYTGELFF
TRBJ1-1 | TRBV18 | TRBD1 | CASSRTGTGPLEGTEAFF
TRBJ1-1 | TRBV6-5 | . | CASSSFTGNTEAFF